These 30 T cell receptor beta chains came from one sample sequenced in a study of blood T cells in healthy people across ages. It was with a sample-barcoded 5' primer and a J-beta primer mix that a second PCR of about 6 to 12 cycles was run. Via MiXCR, TCRdb re-called the 5' RACE reads, giving one row per CDR3 protein. The data hold some 1,800,000 distinct CDR3 sequences, with about 39% observed a single time. The sample taken for sequencing was blood. The receptors shown here come from a human donor in good health.

The chain recombines TRBV7-6 with TRBJ2-5; TRBD2 agrees at 11 bases. After removal of 5 bases from V and 0 bases from J, the junction contained 11 bases not matched to a gene. Germline V gene data show CDR1 as SGHVS and CDR2 as FNYEAQ. The CDR3 is made up of 18 amino acids. The CDR3 protein is CASSNGPSGGIHQETQYF. CDR3 bases: TGTGCCAGCAGCAATGGGCCTAGCGGGGGGATACACCAAGAGACCCAGTACTTC.

This clonotype occurred a few times. The chain links TRBV7-3 to TRBJ2-5, with D hard to call. The CDR3 length is 14 residues. The germline gives CDR1 SGHTA, CDR2 FQGTGA. V lost 2 bases, J lost 4 bases, and 11 bases lay in between. CDR3: CASSLDGYGETQYF. The CDR3 bases are TGTGCCAGCAGCTTAGATGGTTATGGAGAGACCCAGTACTTC.

The genes are TRBV6-2 or TRBV6-3 and TRBJ2-1, with a tentative D call TRBD1 (5 bases). CDR3 length equals 13 residues. The germline V and J ends were trimmed by 4 bases and 9 bases, with 13 bases remaining between them. Germline V gives CDR1 MNHEY, CDR2 SVGEGT. CDR3 loop: CASSWGPESEQFF. The CDR3 DNA is TGTGCCAGCAGTTGGGGCCCCGAAAGTGAGCAGTTCTTC.

V gene TRBV4-2 combines with J gene TRBJ1-6; D remains unclear. Trimming pared 0 bases from V and 9 bases from J, leaving 6 bases between. CDR1 LGHNA and CDR2 YNFKEQ come from the germline V gene. The CDR3 runs 13 residues. The CDR3 reads CASSQEMGSPLHF. In nucleotides, the CDR3 is TGTGCCAGCAGCCAAGAAATGGGTTCACCCCTCCACTTT.

J is TRBJ2-5 and V is TRBV5-1; 7 nucleotides line up with TRBD1. The germline CDR1 and CDR2 sequences are SGHRS and YFSETQ. After removal of 2 bases from V and 3 bases from J, the junction contained 7 bases not matched to a gene. This CDR3 has 15 amino acids. The CDR3 sequence: CASSFTGTAEETQYF. The CDR3 DNA reads as TGCGCCAGCAGCTTCACCGGGACAGCAGAAGAGACCCAGTACTTC.

This clonotype showed up just a few times. This chain connects TRBV29-1 to TRBJ1-4; the match to TRBD1 covers 11 bases. CDR1 and CDR2 from the germline V gene are SQVTM and ANQGSEA. The CDR3 has 14 residues. V lost 2 bases to trimming and J lost 10 bases; unmatched junction nucleotides: 6. CDR3 nucleotides: TGCAGCGTTGAACCAGGGACAGGGGGAGGAAAACTGTTTTTT. This sequence encodes CSVEPGTGGGKLFF.

Here the CDR3 DNA reads TGCAGCGTTGAAGATGATGGGACACTTAACACCGGGGAGCTGTTTTTT. Amino acids: CSVEDDGTLNTGELFF. The chain carries TRBV29-1 and TRBJ2-2, with D possibly TRBD1 on 6 matching bases. V was shortened by 0 bases and J by 2 bases, with 13 bases between the two germline ends. The V gene's germline CDR1 is SQVTM and CDR2 ANQGSEA. The CDR3 is 16 residues long.

Turning to this clonotype: Its ends do not fully match the called genes, so a read error is possible. The rearrangement links TRBV28 to TRBJ2-7; D gene unclear. Germline CDR1 reads MDHEN; CDR2 reads SYDVKM. The CDR3 consists of 12 residues. The CDR3 loop is CARPGSSHEQYF. The CDR3 nucleotides read TGTGCGCGCCCGGGCAGCTCCCACGAGCAGTACTTC.

The table lists this clonotype with a few counts. This chain joins TRBV10-3 and TRBJ1-2; tentative D call: TRBD1 (6 bases). The V end lost 6 bases, the J end lost 5 bases, and 19 bases lay between the germline ends. The CDR3 totals 15 residues. From germline, CDR1 is ENHRY and CDR2 SYGVKD. CDR3 coding DNA: TGTGCCATCAGCGAACAGGGCCGGAGGGGGTATGGCTACACCTTC. It encodes CAISEQGRRGYGYTF.

V is TRBV6-5 and J is TRBJ1-2; a possible D gene is TRBD1 (5 bases). The V end lost 7 bases, the J end lost 7 bases, and 16 bases lay between the germline ends. CDR3 length equals 13 residues. Looked up from germline, CDR1 is MNHEY and CDR2 is SVGAGI. For the CDR3, the DNA is TGTGCCAGCAACACTACCATAAGGGGTGGCTACACCTTC. Its translation is CASNTTIRGGYTF.

This clonotype showed up just a few times. The CDR3 loop reads CASRATSFEQYF. The CDR3 coding sequence is TGCGCCAGCAGGGCGACTAGCTTCGAGCAGTACTTC. The V gene is TRBV5-1, the J gene TRBJ2-7; 7 bases fit TRBD2. Trimming removed 5 bases from V and 6 bases from J; junction bases left unmatched: 5. The length of the CDR3 is 12 residues. Germline-derived CDR1 and CDR2 are SGHRS and YFSETQ.

Worth noting for this clonotype: The germline gene is not matched at one end of the junction; a read error may be the cause. This chain uses TRBV7-6 with TRBJ2-3, with D uncertain. In germline, CDR1 is SGHVS, CDR2 FNYEAQ. The CDR3 runs to 13 residues. The chain's CDR3 is CASSLSRTDAQYF. CDR3 DNA sequence: TGTGCCAGCAGCTTAAGTCGCACAGATGCGCAGTATTTT.

This clonotype has a handful of counts. The rearrangement joins TRBV12-3 or TRBV12-4 to TRBJ2-1; 12 nucleotides match TRBD2. The V and J ends lost 3 bases and 1 base, in that order; junction bases with no gene match: 7. The CDR3 has 18 amino acids. This CDR3 reads CASSLRGLAGGSYNEQFF. The DNA for the CDR3 is TGTGCCAGCAGTTTGAGGGGGCTAGCGGGGGGGTCCTACAATGAGCAGTTCTTC.

This clonotype was counted a few times. The chain employs TRBV12-3 or TRBV12-4 and TRBJ2-5; tentative D call: TRBD2 (7 bases). Trimming removed 2 bases from V and 4 bases from J, with 23 bases in between. This CDR3 has 18 residues. CDR3 residues: CASSLKVWGGRYRETQYF. CDR3 nucleotide sequence: TGTGCCAGCAGTTTAAAGGTCTGGGGGGGCCGGTACCGAGAGACCCAGTACTTC.

This clonotype was found once. The chain employs TRBV27 and TRBJ1-5; perhaps TRBD1 as D (6 bases). The V end lost 4 bases, the J end lost 6 bases, and 13 bases lay between the germline ends. Germline V lookup: CDR1 MNHEY, CDR2 SMNVEV (reference sequence). The CDR3 spans 14 residues. Here the CDR3 reads CASSSGDYSQPQHF. The CDR3 DNA reads TGTGCCAGCAGTTCAGGGGACTATTCTCAGCCCCAGCATTTT.

V gene TRBV12-3 or TRBV12-4 combines with J gene TRBJ1-1; 8 bases are a match to TRBD1. CDR3 length equals 14 residues. The junction had 7 bases not matched to a gene; V was cut back by 5 bases and J by 5 bases. CDR3 protein: CASSPGQGPTEAFF. CDR3 bases: TGTGCCAGCAGTCCTGGACAGGGTCCGACTGAAGCTTTCTTT.

J is TRBJ2-3 and V is TRBV7-2, with D unresolved. The CDR3 is made up of 13 amino acids. Deletions cut 4 bases from V and 5 bases from J, with 10 bases between. The V gene's germline CDR1 is SGHTA and CDR2 FQGNSA. The chain's CDR3 is CASSSIVGDTQYF. CDR3 coding DNA: TGTGCCAGCAGCTCGATCGTTGGAGATACGCAGTATTTT.

The chain links TRBV10-3 to TRBJ1-1; perhaps TRBD1 as D (6 bases). V dropped 4 bases and J dropped 6 bases, with 9 bases sitting between them. The CDR3 contains 12 residues. Germline-derived CDR1 and CDR2 are ENHRY and SYGVKD. CDR3 sequence reads: CAISVQGSEAFF. DNA for the CDR3: TGTGCCATCAGTGTACAGGGATCTGAAGCTTTCTTT.

The chain joins TRBV5-6 to TRBJ2-3, with D possibly TRBD2 on 5 matching bases. The CDR3 runs 15 residues. The germline V gene encodes CDR1 SGHDT and CDR2 YYEEEE. The V end was cut by 1 base, the J end by 2 bases, with 11 bases between. CDR3 nucleotide sequence: TGTGCCAGCAGCTTGTTCGGGGTCTACACAGATACGCAGTATTTT. It codes for CASSLFGVYTDTQYF.

This clonotype has more than one count but fewer than ten. The chain recombines TRBV24-1 with TRBJ2-1, with D tentatively TRBD2 (6 bases). Germline CDR1 reads KGHDR; CDR2 reads SFDVKD. The CDR3 has 15 residues. Trimming pared 3 bases from V and 5 bases from J, leaving 13 bases between. The CDR3 region is CATSDAGRTDNEQFF. DNA of the CDR3: TGTGCCACCAGTGATGCAGGGAGGACGGACAATGAGCAGTTCTTC.

V and J are TRBV29-1 and TRBJ2-1; 11 bases align to TRBD2. Trimming took 7 bases from V and 6 from J; bases not matched to a gene: 5. This CDR3 has 13 amino acids. The germline V gene has CDR1 SQVTM and CDR2 ANQGSEA. As DNA, the CDR3 is TGCAGCGCATTTAGCGGGGGGGTCAATGAGCAGTTCTTC. It specifies CSAFSGGVNEQFF.

This clonotype was found a few times. This chain joins TRBV20-1 and TRBJ1-4; D perhaps matches TRBD1 (5 bases). The CDR3 spans 12 residues. Trimming removed 0 bases from V and 7 bases from J, with 6 bases in between. Germline V lookup: CDR1 DFQATT, CDR2 SNEGSKA (reference sequence). This CDR3 is CSARDQGEKLFF. The CDR3 DNA follows: TGCAGTGCTAGAGATCAGGGTGAAAAACTGTTTTTT.

CDR3 sequence (DNA): TGTGCCAGCAGCTTTGGGGGTTTAGGGCAGCATTTT. It codes for CASSFGGLGQHF. The chain recombines TRBV7-2 with TRBJ1-5; D is possibly TRBD1 (5 bases). The CDR3 has 12 amino acids. Germline CDR1 reads SGHTA; CDR2 reads FQGNSA. Trimming left V 3 bases short and J 13 bases short, with 13 bases between. Variable domain in full (rest from reference TRBV7-2 and TRBJ1-5): GAGVSQSPSNKVTEKGKDVELRCDPISGHTALYWYRQSLGQGLEFLIYFQGNSAPDKSGLPSDRFSAERTGGSVSTLTIQRTQQEDSAVYLCASSFGGLGQHFGDGTRLSIL.

This clonotype was found a few times. V usage is TRBV29-1 and J usage is TRBJ1-2; D gene ambiguous. Trimming shortened V by 6 bases and J by 6 bases, and 8 bases separated the two germline ends. The CDR3 runs to 10 residues. CDR1 SQVTM and CDR2 ANQGSEA come from the germline V gene. The CDR3 bases are TGCAGCGTCCCTGGGGATGGCTACACCTTC. Amino acids: CSVPGDGYTF.

V gene TRBV20-1 combines with J gene TRBJ1-2; D unclear. The V gene's germline CDR1 is DFQATT and CDR2 SNEGSKA (reference sequence). Trimming removed 8 bases from V and 7 bases from J, with 11 bases in between. This CDR3 contains 10 residues. The CDR3 nucleotides read TGCAGTATCTCAGGTGGTGGCTACACCTTC. Translation: CSISGGGYTF.

The CDR3 loop is CASSHPGQGGKLFF. The CDR3 DNA reads as TGCGCCAGCAGCCACCCCGGACAGGGAGGAAAACTGTTTTTT. This chain joins TRBV4-1 and TRBJ1-4; the match to TRBD1 covers 8 bases. The germline CDR1 and CDR2 sequences are MGHRA and YSYEKL. The V and J ends lost 3 bases and 10 bases, in that order; junction bases with no gene match: 7. This CDR3 is 14 amino acids long.

The J gene is TRBJ2-5, the V gene TRBV20-1, with TRBD2 matching over 7 bases. The length of the CDR3 is 15 residues. CDR1 DFQATT and CDR2 SNEGSKA come from the germline V gene (reference sequence). J gave up 2 bases and V 5 bases, and 11 bases lay outside the gene matches. In DNA, the CDR3 is TGCAGTGCTTCCGGGACTATCTTGAGTCAAGAGACCCAGTACTTC. It codes for CSASGTILSQETQYF.

This clonotype was picked up a small number of times. This rearrangement joins TRBV6-5 to TRBJ1-5; D gene unclear. The CDR3 is 15 amino acids. Germline CDR1 is MNHEY and CDR2 is SVGAGI. Trimming took off 6 bases at V and 6 bases at J, with 18 bases between the two ends. The CDR3 loop is CASRGGGEVGQPQHF. The CDR3 nucleotides read TGTGCCAGCAGAGGTGGTGGGGAGGTAGGTCAGCCCCAGCATTTT.

This chain connects TRBV27 to TRBJ1-5, with 7 bases lining up with TRBD1. Germline trimming cut 5 bases from V and 3 bases from J; bases unmatched to any gene: 7. The germline V gene encodes CDR1 MNHEY and CDR2 SMNVEV (reference sequence). The CDR3 is made up of 15 amino acids. This CDR3 is CASSPGQAHNQPQHF. The DNA of the CDR3 is TGTGCCAGCAGTCCAGGACAGGCCCACAATCAGCCCCAGCATTTT.

The V gene is TRBV20-1, the J gene TRBJ2-4; 12 bases are a match to TRBD2. The length of the CDR3 is 18 residues. The V segment lost 5 bases and the J segment 0 bases; nucleotides outside the gene matches: 11. Germline CDR1 is DFQATT and CDR2 is SNEGSKA (reference sequence). The CDR3 DNA follows: TGCAGTGCTTTTTCCCCGGGACTAGCGGGCGTAGCCAAAAACATTCAGTACTTC. Translation: CSAFSPGLAGVAKNIQYF.